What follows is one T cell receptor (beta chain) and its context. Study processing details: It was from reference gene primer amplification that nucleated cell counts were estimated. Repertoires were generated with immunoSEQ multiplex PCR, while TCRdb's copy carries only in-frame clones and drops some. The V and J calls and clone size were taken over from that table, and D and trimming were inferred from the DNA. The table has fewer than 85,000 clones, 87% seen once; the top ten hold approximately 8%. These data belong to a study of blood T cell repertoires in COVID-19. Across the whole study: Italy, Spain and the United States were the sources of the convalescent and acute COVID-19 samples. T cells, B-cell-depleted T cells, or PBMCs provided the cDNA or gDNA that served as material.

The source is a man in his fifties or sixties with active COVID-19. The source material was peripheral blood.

This chain's CDR3 is CASSQEASGRINTGELFF. CDR3 sequence (DNA): TGCGCCAGCAGCCAAGAAGCTAGCGGGAGGATCAACACCGGGGAGCTGTTTTTT. The V call is TRBV4-3, the J call TRBJ2-2; 11 bases agree with TRBD2. Germline values: CDR1 LGHNA, CDR2 YSLEER. This CDR3 has 18 residues. The ends lost 0 bases at V and 2 bases at J; junction bases unmatched: 5.